One and the same sample provided the 14 T cell receptor beta chains below, sequenced in a study of siplizumab effects on memory and regulatory T cells. The protocol was immunoSEQ multiplex PCR, while the TCRdb copy is restricted to in-frame clones and leaves out a portion. In the table there are around 87,000 clones, around 89% of which are singletons. Material: CD4+ T cells sorted from blood. The receptors derive from a human donor in good health.

The rearrangement uses TRBV28 and TRBJ2-4; TRBD2 aligns across 11 bases. Germline CDR1 and CDR2: MDHEN and SYDVKM. The V and J ends lost 4 bases and 7 bases, in that order; junction bases with no gene match: 9. This CDR3 region has 16 residues. The CDR3 spells CASSSIAGGPVNIQYF. As DNA, the CDR3 is TGTGCCAGCAGTTCAATAGCGGGAGGGCCAGTCAACATTCAGTACTTC.

V is TRBV6-1 and J is TRBJ2-1; TRBD1 is a possible D gene (5 bases). Germline V gene sequence: CDR1 MNHNS, CDR2 SASEGT. Trimming pared 3 bases from V and 6 bases from J, leaving 6 bases between. The CDR3 runs 12 residues. CDR3 residues: CASSEQGNEQFF. The CDR3 coding sequence is TGTGCCAGCAGTGAGCAGGGCAATGAGCAGTTCTTC.

The chain combines TRBV7-8 with TRBJ2-1; no clear D gene. CDR3 length: 16 residues. The V and J ends lost 5 bases and 3 bases respectively, with 17 bases between them. Per germline, CDR1 SGHVS and CDR2 FQNEAQ. CDR3 bases: TGTGCCAGCAGCCCCCGTAGGGCGTCCGTCTACAATGAGCAGTTCTTC. This gives the protein CASSPRRASVYNEQFF.

The chain is built from TRBV7-2 and TRBJ2-1, with TRBD1 identical over 8 bases. Germline V CDR1 and CDR2: SGHTA, FQGNSA. This CDR3 region has 15 residues. With 1 base clipped from V and 4 bases from J, the junction kept 3 bases outside the gene matches. The CDR3 DNA is TGTGCCAGCAGCTTAGGACAGGGGACTTACAATGAGCAGTTCTTC. The encoded protein is CASSLGQGTYNEQFF. The whole variable domain, filled in from reference TRBV7-2 and TRBJ2-1, reads GAGVSQSPSNKVTEKGKDVELRCDPISGHTALYWYRQSLGQGLEFLIYFQGNSAPDKSGLPSDRFSAERTGGSVSTLTIQRTQQEDSAVYLCASSLGQGTYNEQFFGPGTRLTVL.

The gene calls are TRBV5-1 and TRBJ2-7, with 8 positions matching TRBD1. The CDR3 contains 14 residues. V shed 4 bases and J 2 bases; nucleotides not matched to a gene: 5. From germline, CDR1 is SGHRS and CDR2 YFSETQ. The CDR3 DNA sequence: TGCGCCAGCAGCGTAGGACAGGGACCCTACGAGCAGTACTTC. Protein sequence: CASSVGQGPYEQYF.

The chain recombines TRBV2 with TRBJ2-3; the match to TRBD2 covers 10 bases. Per the germline V gene, CDR1 is SNHLY and CDR2 is FYNNEI. V was clipped by 8 bases and J by 0 bases; unmatched bases: 14. This CDR3 region has 18 residues. The CDR3 DNA sequence: TGTGCCAGCTACAGGAGACTAGCGGGCCCAACTAGCACAGATACGCAGTATTTT. Translation: CASYRRLAGPTSTDTQYF.

The rearrangement links TRBV18 to TRBJ2-7; perhaps TRBD2 as D (6 bases). The germline V and J ends were trimmed by 8 bases and 2 bases, with 10 bases remaining between them. The length of the CDR3 is 12 residues. Germline CDR1 KGHSH, CDR2 LQKENI. Here the CDR3 reads CASRGGTYEQYF. Here the CDR3 DNA reads TGTGCCAGCCGAGGAGGGACCTACGAGCAGTACTTC.

V and J are TRBV9 and TRBJ1-1; D ambiguous. The length of the CDR3 is 15 residues. V was clipped by 3 bases and J by 3 bases, with 15 bases between them. The V gene's germline CDR1 is SGDLS and CDR2 YYNGEE. The CDR3 region has the DNA TGTGCCAGCAGCGAGGGTCCGGCCGGCGACACTGAAGCTTTCTTT. Amino acids: CASSEGPAGDTEAFF.

The rearrangement joins TRBV7-9 to TRBJ1-1; D remains unclear. CDR3 length: 15 residues. V was trimmed by 5 bases and J by 2 bases, leaving 15 bases between them. CDR1 is SEHNR and CDR2 is FQNEAQ in the germline V gene (reference sequence). CDR3 bases: TGTGCCAGCAGCCGGACCCGTCCGCAAAACACTGAAGCTTTCTTT. Translation: CASSRTRPQNTEAFF.

This clone ranks as medium-sized. This rearrangement joins TRBV14 to TRBJ2-7; TRBD2 matches 7 bases. The CDR3 runs to 16 residues. Germline V gene lookup returns CDR1 SGHDN and CDR2 FVKESK. V trimming: 1 base; J trimming: 2 bases; junction bases outside the gene matches: 8. CDR3 in DNA: TGTGCCAGCAGCCAAGGACTGTCCGGGGGGACCTACGAGCAGTACTTC. It translates to CASSQGLSGGTYEQYF.

J is TRBJ2-7 and V is TRBV4-1, with 8 bases that match TRBD1. With 5 bases clipped from V and 6 bases from J, the junction kept 3 bases outside the gene matches. The CDR3 has 12 residues. CDR1 is MGHRA and CDR2 is YSYEKL in the germline V gene. The CDR3 DNA sequence: TGCGCCAGCAGCGAGGACAGGGCCGAGCAGTACTTC. Translating it yields CASSEDRAEQYF.

The chain is built from TRBV7-3 and TRBJ1-1; TRBD1 might be the D (5 bases). The V gene's germline CDR1 is SGHTA and CDR2 FQGTGA. The CDR3 sequence is 15 residues long. Deletions cut 5 bases from V and 5 bases from J, with 18 bases between. The CDR3 region has the DNA TGTGCCAGCAGCCCGGGGGACGGGGGTAGGACTGAAGCTTTCTTT. Its protein product is CASSPGDGGRTEAFF.

The chain links TRBV6-1 to TRBJ1-5; D ambiguous. Looked up from germline, CDR1 is MNHNS and CDR2 is SASEGT. CDR3 length equals 13 residues. The V end lost 1 base, the J end lost 5 bases, and 6 bases lay between the germline ends. In DNA, the CDR3 is TGTGCCAGCAGTGAAGGGCTCTATCAGCCCCAGCATTTT. Encoded protein: CASSEGLYQPQHF.

The chain uses TRBV25-1 and TRBJ2-7, with 7 bases identical to TRBD1. The junction had 6 bases not matched to a gene; V was cut back by 3 bases and J by 1 base. Germline CDR1 is MGHDK and CDR2 is SYGVNS. The CDR3 is 15 residues long. The CDR3 DNA reads as TGTGCCAGCAGTGAGTCGACAGGGCTATCCTACGAGCAGTACTTC. It yields the protein CASSESTGLSYEQYF.